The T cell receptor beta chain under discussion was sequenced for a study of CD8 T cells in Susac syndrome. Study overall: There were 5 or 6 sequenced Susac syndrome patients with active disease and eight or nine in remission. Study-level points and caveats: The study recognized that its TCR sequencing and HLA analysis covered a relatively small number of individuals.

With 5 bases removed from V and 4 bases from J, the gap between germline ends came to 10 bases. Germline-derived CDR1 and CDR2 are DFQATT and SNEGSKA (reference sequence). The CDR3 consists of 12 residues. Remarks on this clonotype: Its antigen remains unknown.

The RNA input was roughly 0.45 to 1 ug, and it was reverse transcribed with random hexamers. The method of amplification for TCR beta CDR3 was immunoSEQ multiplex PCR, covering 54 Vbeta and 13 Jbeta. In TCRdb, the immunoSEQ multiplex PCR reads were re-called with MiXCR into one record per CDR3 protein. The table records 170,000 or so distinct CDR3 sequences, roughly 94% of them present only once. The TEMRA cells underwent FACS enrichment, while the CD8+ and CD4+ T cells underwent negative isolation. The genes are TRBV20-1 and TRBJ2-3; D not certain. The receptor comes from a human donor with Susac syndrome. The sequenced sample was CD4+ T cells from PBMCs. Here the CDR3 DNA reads TGCAGTGCTCTTGGTTCCGCAGATACGCAGTATTTT. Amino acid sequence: CSALGSADTQYF.